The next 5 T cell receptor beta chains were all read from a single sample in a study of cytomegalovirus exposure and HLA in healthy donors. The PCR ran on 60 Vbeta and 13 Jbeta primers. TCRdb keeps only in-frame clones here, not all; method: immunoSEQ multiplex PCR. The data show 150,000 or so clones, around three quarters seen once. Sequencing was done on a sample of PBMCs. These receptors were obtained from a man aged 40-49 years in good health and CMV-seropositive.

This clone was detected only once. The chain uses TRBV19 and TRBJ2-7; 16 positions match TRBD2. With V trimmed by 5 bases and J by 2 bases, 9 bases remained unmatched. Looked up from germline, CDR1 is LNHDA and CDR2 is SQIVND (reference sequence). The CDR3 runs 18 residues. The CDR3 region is CASSAGTSGRGTPYEQYF. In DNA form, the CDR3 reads TGTGCCAGTAGTGCCGGGACTAGCGGGAGGGGGACTCCCTACGAGCAGTACTTC. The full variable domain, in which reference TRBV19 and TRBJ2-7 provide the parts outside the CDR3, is DGGITQSPKYLFRKEGQNVTLSCEQNLNHDAMYWYRQDPGQGLRLIYYSQIVNDFQKGDIAEGYSVSREKKESFPLTVTSAQKNPTAFYLCASSAGTSGRGTPYEQYFGPGTRLTVT.

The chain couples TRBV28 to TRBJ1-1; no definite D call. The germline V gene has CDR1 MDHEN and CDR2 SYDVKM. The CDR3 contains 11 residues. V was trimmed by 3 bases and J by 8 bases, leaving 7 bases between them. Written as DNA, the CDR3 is TGTGCCAGCAGTTTGTTGGGCGAAGCTTTCTTT. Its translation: CASSLLGEAFF.

The CDR3 loop is CASSDSRSGSFHPYEQYF. The CDR3 DNA reads TGTGCCAGCAGTGATTCGCGGAGCGGGAGCTTCCACCCCTACGAGCAGTACTTC. This rearrangement joins TRBV25-1 to TRBJ2-7; 8 bases line up with TRBD2. Per the germline V gene, CDR1 is MGHDK and CDR2 is SYGVNS. Germline trimming cut 3 bases from V and 2 bases from J; bases unmatched to any gene: 15. This CDR3 has 18 residues.

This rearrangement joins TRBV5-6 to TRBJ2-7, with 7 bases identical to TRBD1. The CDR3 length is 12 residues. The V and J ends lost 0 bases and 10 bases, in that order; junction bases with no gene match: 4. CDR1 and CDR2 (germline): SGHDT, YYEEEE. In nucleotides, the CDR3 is TGTGCCAGCAGCTTGGCCAGGGGGAGCCAGTACTTC. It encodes CASSLARGSQYF.

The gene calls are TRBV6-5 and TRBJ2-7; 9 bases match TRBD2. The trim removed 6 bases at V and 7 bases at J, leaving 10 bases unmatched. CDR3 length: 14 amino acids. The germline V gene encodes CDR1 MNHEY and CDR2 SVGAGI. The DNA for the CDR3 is TGTGCCAGCAGAATGGGCGGGAGGGTAAGAGAGCAGTACTTC. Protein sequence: CASRMGGRVREQYF.